This TCR beta chain was obtained from a study of T cells in Graves' hyperthyroidism and ophthalmopathy. The germline V and J ends were trimmed by 6 bases and 3 bases, with 9 bases remaining between them. Germline assignment: CDR1 MNHEY and CDR2 SVGAGI. The CDR3 has 12 residues. This clonotype has more than one count but fewer than ten. Its cognate antigen is unknown. TCR beta CDR3 region amplification was performed from RNA transcripts. A set of HTBI primers served as the primers for a first-round RT-PCR of the TCR CDR3. TCRdb re-analysed the multiplex PCR reads in MiXCR, keeping a single row per CDR3 protein. The repertoire has hundreds of thousands of distinct CDR3 sequences, about 38% of them found once; the top ten carry approximately 8.7%. Patients counted as stable if ophthalmopathy did not develop within 18 months. Uncontrolled infections, other autoimmune diseases, pregnancy or lactation led to exclusion of patients. Each diagnosis drew on symptoms, thyroxine, TRAb, thyroid ultrasound and orbital computed tomography findings.

Points from the study as a whole: Median prediction lead before ophthalmopathy onset was roughly 6 months with the model.

V gene TRBV6-5 combines with J gene TRBJ2-7; D is unresolved. This receptor was obtained from a man between 18 and 35 years old with Graves' hyperthyroidism. Material for sequencing was blood. The CDR3 here is CASRSRDYEQYF. The CDR3 DNA is TGTGCCAGCAGATCCCGAGACTACGAGCAGTACTTC.